This T cell receptor beta chain was profiled in a study of shared clonotypes between healthy human individuals. Between the trimmed V and J ends, which lost 4 bases and 5 bases, there was a span of 13 bases. Per germline, CDR1 LGHNA and CDR2 YSLEER. The CDR3 totals 14 residues. TCRdb's table, derived via immunoSEQ multiplex PCR, lists solely in-frame clones and lacks some. This table has roughly 2.6 million clones, around nine tenths appearing once. Sequencing was done on a sample of naive CD4+ T cells sorted from blood. The subset was: CD45RA+ positively selected. This sequence was found in a man aged 18-30 years in good health. J is TRBJ2-3 and V is TRBV4-3; D unresolved. CDR3 DNA: TGCGCCAGCAGCCGGAGCTCCCACGGAGATACGCAGTATTTT. This codes for CASSRSSHGDTQYF.